This T cell receptor beta chain was sequenced during a study of molecular identifiers for immune sequencing clone quantification. This clonotype was recorded a few times. Each CDR3 protein is one row after TCRdb ran MiXCR on the PCR reads. The sample includes about 640,000 distinct CDR3 sequences, about 20% of them seen just once. V was pared by 10 bases and J by 5 bases, with 17 bases between. Germline values: CDR1 LNHDA, CDR2 SQIVND (reference sequence). The CDR3 is made up of 13 amino acids. Sequenced input: naive CD8+ T cells from blood, with Jurkat cell RNA spiked in. Subset: FACS-sorted CD8+CD4-CCR7+CD45RA+ naive T cells. The rearrangement uses TRBV19 and TRBJ1-1; D uncertain. The clonotype was recovered from a human donor in good health. Some libraries in this study had Jurkat cell RNA spiked in. CDR3 nucleotides: TGTGCCACCGCCCGAAGACTTGGGACTGAAGCTTTCTTT. Protein product: CATARRLGTEAFF.